This section outlines one T cell receptor (beta chain) sequence together with its context. At one of its ends the junction is not consistent with the germline gene, which may arise from a read error. The germline V gene encodes CDR1 MNHEY and CDR2 SMNVEV (reference sequence). The CDR3 extends over 12 amino acids. Sequencing of TCR beta was carried out in blood CD8+ and CD4+ T cells. The CD8+ and CD4+ T cells were negatively isolated, with the TEMRA cells enriched by FACS. Reverse transcription used about 0.5 to 1 ug RNA and random hexamers. Each CDR3 protein is one row after TCRdb ran MiXCR on the immunoSEQ multiplex PCR reads. The data show 170,000 or so distinct CDR3 sequences, about 94% seen once. The sample originates from a study of CD8 T cells in Susac syndrome.

V and J are TRBV27 and TRBJ2-1, with D perhaps TRBD1 (5 bases). This sequence originates from a human donor with multiple sclerosis. The sample was CD4+ T cells from PBMCs. The CDR3 here is CASSKGYNEQLF. The CDR3 DNA follows: TGTGCCAGCAGTAAGGGGTACAATGAGCAGCTCTTC.